A single sample gave rise to the 22 T cell receptor beta chains below, sequenced in a study of PD-1 and CTLA-4 blockade in melanoma (dated by TCRdb to the early 2020s). The library was prepared using the immunoSEQ multiplex PCR assay. Not all clones reach the TCRdb copy of this immuneACCESS table, which keeps in-frame sequences only. Checked studies attribute under half of the gap to unresolved V genes and leave the rest unexplained. The sample table shows about 32,000 clones, and 88% are seen once. The ten largest account for roughly 6% of the sample. Source: CD8+ T cells from peripheral blood, taken from a patient given anti-PD-1 treatment. These receptor sequences come from a human donor with melanoma.

Here the CDR3 DNA reads TGTGCCAGCCGGACTAGCGACTACGAGCAGTACTTC. Its translation: CASRTSDYEQYF. The rearrangement uses TRBV6-5 and TRBJ2-7; TRBD2 matches at 9 bases. Germline CDR1 is MNHEY and CDR2 is SVGAGI. Unmatched junction bases numbered 2, after V lost 8 bases and J lost 3 bases. The CDR3 has 12 residues.

The chain combines TRBV27 with TRBJ2-3; either TRBD1 or TRBD2 may fit D (5 bases each). V was clipped by 5 bases and J by 5 bases, with 8 bases between them. This CDR3 comprises 12 residues. Germline V gene data show CDR1 as MNHEY and CDR2 as SMNVEV (reference sequence). The CDR3 DNA follows: TGTGCCAGCAGTCGGGGCCGAGATACGCAGTATTTT. Protein product: CASSRGRDTQYF.

The chain joins TRBV30 to TRBJ2-7; D is uncertain. The CDR3 runs 12 residues. From germline, CDR1 is GTSNPN and CDR2 SVGIG (reference sequence). V lost 2 bases, J lost 1 base, and 6 bases lay in between. The CDR3 region is CAWSLGSYEQYF. As DNA, the CDR3 is TGTGCCTGGAGTCTCGGGTCCTACGAGCAGTACTTC.

This clone was seen only once. V usage is TRBV27 and J usage is TRBJ2-1; 9 bases line up with TRBD1. The CDR3 spans 18 residues. V trimming: 4 bases; J trimming: 7 bases; junction bases outside the gene matches: 17. Germline CDR1 MNHEY, CDR2 SMNVEV (reference sequence). As DNA, the CDR3 is TGTGCCAGCAGTTCCAAATCTACACCGGGACAGGGTTGGAATGAGCAGTTCTTC. Its translation: CASSSKSTPGQGWNEQFF.

CDR3 nucleotide sequence: TGCGCCAGCAGCCCTCTGGGGGGGCGGGACTATGGCTACACCTTC. Encoded protein: CASSPLGGRDYGYTF. V gene TRBV4-1 combines with J gene TRBJ1-2; D is possibly TRBD1 (6 bases). The CDR3 contains 15 residues. The germline V gene has CDR1 MGHRA and CDR2 YSYEKL. V was trimmed by 4 bases and J by 3 bases, leaving 15 bases between them.

V and J are TRBV30 and TRBJ1-4; TRBD1 might be the D (5 bases). Trimming left V 7 bases short and J 4 bases short, with 10 bases between. CDR1 and CDR2 (germline): GTSNPN, SVGIG (reference sequence). This CDR3 has 12 amino acids. The CDR3 DNA reads as TGTGCCTCACAGGATCTTAATGAAAAACTGTTTTTT. Protein product: CASQDLNEKLFF.

V usage is TRBV7-9 and J usage is TRBJ2-7, with unresolved D. CDR1 and CDR2 (germline): SEHNR, FQNEAQ (reference sequence). V lost 5 bases to trimming and J lost 6 bases, with 11 bases between them. The CDR3 has 12 amino acids. CDR3 loop: CASSLSGVEQYF. CDR3 bases: TGTGCCAGCAGCCTCTCTGGGGTCGAGCAGTACTTC.

V gene TRBV5-1 combines with J gene TRBJ2-1; 11 bases match TRBD1. V was clipped by 3 bases and J by 7 bases; unmatched bases: 9. Germline V gives CDR1 SGHRS, CDR2 YFSETQ. This CDR3 has 16 amino acids. CDR3 nucleotides: TGCGCCAGCAGCTCAGACCTTGGACAGGGGGCGAATGAGCAGTTCTTC. Protein sequence: CASSSDLGQGANEQFF.

V is TRBV6-5 and J is TRBJ1-2; TRBD1 is a possible D gene (5 bases). Between the trimmed V and J ends, which lost 6 bases and 5 bases, there was a span of 16 bases. Germline V gives CDR1 MNHEY, CDR2 SVGAGI. This CDR3 is built from 14 residues. The CDR3 coding sequence is TGTGCCAGCAGAACGGCAGGGTATGCATATGGCTACACCTTC. Its protein is CASRTAGYAYGYTF.

Only one count was recorded for this clone. The CDR3 here is CASSQGPSLEQYF. CDR3 nucleotide sequence: TGCGCCAGCAGCCAGGGACCTTCCCTCGAGCAGTACTTC. The chain combines TRBV4-3 with TRBJ2-7; tentatively, D is TRBD1 or TRBD2 (5 bases each). The CDR3 runs 13 residues. The germline V and J ends were trimmed by 3 bases and 6 bases, with 12 bases remaining between them. Germline V lookup: CDR1 LGHNA, CDR2 YSLEER.

For this clone: Compared with germline, one end of the junction differs, possibly owing to a read error. The chain carries TRBV6-1 and TRBJ1-4; TRBD1 agrees at 10 bases. There are 17 residues in the CDR3. Germline CDR1 and CDR2: MNHNS and SASEGT. The CDR3 region has the DNA TGTGCCAGCAGTCAAGCACGCATGGGACAGGGGAATGAAAAACTGTTTTTT. Protein sequence: CASSQARMGQGNEKLFF.

The chain employs TRBV19 and TRBJ2-2; D not resolved. The germline gives CDR1 LNHDA, CDR2 SQIVND (reference sequence). The ends were cut back, 6 bases at V and 0 bases at J, with 5 bases in the middle. This CDR3 contains 13 residues. This CDR3 is CASRVANTGELFF. The CDR3 DNA sequence: TGTGCCAGTAGGGTGGCGAACACCGGGGAGCTGTTTTTT.

The V and J genes are TRBV7-6 and TRBJ2-3, with 11 nucleotides matching TRBD1. The CDR3 is 14 residues long. Losses at the gene ends were 4 bases for V and 4 bases for J; bases not matched to a gene: 1. Germline loops: CDR1 SGHVS, CDR2 FNYEAQ. CDR3 in amino acids: CASSSGQGADTQYF. As DNA, the CDR3 is TGTGCCAGCAGCTCGGGACAGGGGGCAGATACGCAGTATTTT.

This clone has a single count. V usage is TRBV7-8 and J usage is TRBJ1-1; D unresolved. In germline, CDR1 is SGHVS, CDR2 FQNEAQ. V dropped 1 base and J dropped 1 base, with 13 bases sitting between them. This CDR3 region has 16 residues. CDR3 amino acids: CASSLVEVGANTEAFF. The CDR3 region has the DNA TGTGCCAGCAGCTTAGTGGAGGTAGGAGCGAACACTGAAGCTTTCTTT.

This chain links TRBV28 with TRBJ2-7, with D possibly matching TRBD1 (5 bases). The CDR3 runs 14 residues. V gave up 3 bases and J gave up 4 bases, with 13 bases separating them. The V gene's germline CDR1 is MDHEN and CDR2 SYDVKM. DNA of the CDR3: TGTGCCAGCAGTTTGGAGAATAGGGGATACGAGCAGTACTTC. Its protein is CASSLENRGYEQYF.

This chain joins TRBV4-1 and TRBJ2-5; D unresolved. V was trimmed by 4 bases and J by 5 bases, leaving 14 bases between them. The germline V gene encodes CDR1 MGHRA and CDR2 YSYEKL. The CDR3 has 14 residues. CDR3 DNA: TGCGCCAGCAGCCCGACTCCAGGAGAGGAGACCCAGTACTTC. This translates into CASSPTPGEETQYF.

The rearrangement joins TRBV12-5 to TRBJ1-1, with unresolved D. This CDR3 is 11 amino acids long. V was cut by 5 bases and J by 4 bases, with 5 bases left in between. The germline CDR1 and CDR2 sequences are LGHNT and FRNRAP. CDR3: CASGGPTEAFF. In nucleotides, the CDR3 is TGTGCTAGTGGTGGACCCACTGAAGCTTTCTTT.

The V gene is TRBV28, the J gene TRBJ1-4, with a weak D call TRBD1 (5 bases). The CDR3 has 17 amino acids. Trimming took 5 bases from V and 5 from J, leaving 21 bases between them. Germline-derived CDR1 and CDR2 are MDHEN and SYDVKM. CDR3 sequence reads: CASSLPSLAAGNEKLFF. CDR3 DNA sequence: TGTGCCAGCAGTCTCCCCTCTTTAGCGGCAGGGAATGAAAAACTGTTTTTT.

The chain couples TRBV6-4 to TRBJ2-1; TRBD2 matches at 14 bases. Germline loops: CDR1 MRHNA, CDR2 SNTAGT. Germline trimming cut 6 bases from V and 2 bases from J; bases unmatched to any gene: 12. The CDR3 consists of 19 residues. The CDR3 region is CASRWTSGGFHLAYNEQFF. CDR3 DNA: TGTGCCAGCAGATGGACTAGCGGGGGGTTCCACCTGGCCTACAATGAGCAGTTCTTC.

The V and J genes are TRBV7-9 and TRBJ2-6; no firm D call. Germline CDR1 SEHNR, CDR2 FQNEAQ (reference sequence). This CDR3 is 17 amino acids long. V was clipped by 4 bases and J by 0 bases, with 13 bases between them. This chain's CDR3 is CASSSDLQNSGANVLTF. Here the CDR3 DNA reads TGTGCCAGCAGCTCAGACCTACAGAACTCTGGGGCCAACGTCCTGACTTTC.

The chain carries TRBV9 and TRBJ2-5; TRBD2 matches 15 bases. V was pared by 4 bases and J by 5 bases, with 6 bases of the junction left unmatched. CDR1 is SGDLS, CDR2 YYNGEE, per germline. The length of the CDR3 is 16 residues. The CDR3 protein is CASSSGTSGGLETQYF. The CDR3 DNA is TGTGCCAGCAGCTCAGGGACTAGCGGGGGGTTGGAGACCCAGTACTTC.

This sequence joins TRBV12-3 or TRBV12-4 and TRBJ1-4, with D hard to call. V was pared by 0 bases and J by 1 base, with 0 bases between. The CDR3 runs 13 residues. CDR3 amino acids: CASSLATNEKLFF. CDR3 DNA sequence: TGTGCCAGCAGTTTAGCAACTAATGAAAAACTGTTTTTT.